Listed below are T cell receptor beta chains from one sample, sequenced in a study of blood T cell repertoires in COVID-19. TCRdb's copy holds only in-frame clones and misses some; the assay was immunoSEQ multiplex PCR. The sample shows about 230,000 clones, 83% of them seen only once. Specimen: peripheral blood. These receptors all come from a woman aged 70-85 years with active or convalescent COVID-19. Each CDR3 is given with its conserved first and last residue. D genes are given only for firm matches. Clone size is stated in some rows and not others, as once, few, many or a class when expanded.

CDR3aa: CASSLSESVIQYF
CDR3nt: TGTGCCAGCAGCTTAAGCGAAAGTGTCATTCAGTACTTC
abundance: .
j_gene: TRBJ2-4
d_gene: .
v_gene: TRBV11-2

CDR3aa: CGPPSRAHEQYF
CDR3nt: TGTGGTCCCCCAAGCAGGGCCCACGAGCAGTACTTC
abundance: .
j_gene: TRBJ2-7
d_gene: .
v_gene: TRBV6-5

CDR3aa: CASRGLGANEQFF
CDR3nt: TGTGCCAGCCGCGGACTAGGGGCAAATGAGCAGTTCTTC
abundance: .
j_gene: TRBJ2-1
d_gene: TRBD2
v_gene: TRBV5-4

CDR3aa: CSVESRNADTQYF
CDR3nt: TGCAGCGTTGAAAGTAGAAACGCAGATACGCAGTATTTT
abundance: .
j_gene: TRBJ2-3
d_gene: .
v_gene: TRBV29-1

CDR3aa: CASSEASGGETQYF
CDR3nt: TGTGCCAGCAGTGAAGCCAGCGGGGGAGAGACCCAGTACTTC
abundance: once
j_gene: TRBJ2-5
d_gene: TRBD2
v_gene: TRBV2

CDR3aa: CASSYAGQGDRLFF
CDR3nt: TGTGCCAGCAGTTACGCCGGACAAGGGGACAGACTGTTTTTT
abundance: .
j_gene: TRBJ1-4
d_gene: TRBD1
v_gene: TRBV6-5

CDR3aa: CASGWAPQGEQYF
CDR3nt: TGTGCCAGCGGGTGGGCCCCCCAAGGCGAGCAGTACTTC
abundance: .
j_gene: TRBJ2-7
d_gene: .
v_gene: TRBV2

CDR3aa: CAWSGESFKNIQYF
CDR3nt: TGTGCCTGGAGTGGGGAGTCGTTCAAAAACATTCAGTACTTC
abundance: .
j_gene: TRBJ2-4
d_gene: .
v_gene: TRBV30

CDR3aa: CASLSPGELFF
CDR3nt: TGTGCCAGCCTAAGCCCCGGGGAGCTGTTTTTT
abundance: .
j_gene: TRBJ2-2
d_gene: .
v_gene: TRBV28

CDR3aa: CASEEGTRDNEQFF
CDR3nt: TGTGCCAGCGAGGAGGGGACTCGGGACAATGAGCAGTTCTTC
abundance: .
j_gene: TRBJ2-1
d_gene: .
v_gene: TRBV6-5

CDR3aa: CASSLGVAEAYEQYF
CDR3nt: TGTGCCAGCAGCTTAGGGGTAGCGGAAGCCTACGAGCAGTACTTC
abundance: few
j_gene: TRBJ2-7
d_gene: .
v_gene: TRBV7-2

CDR3aa: CASSIGWGGDTQYF
CDR3nt: TGTGCCAGTAGTATAGGGTGGGGAGGGGATACGCAGTATTTT
abundance: .
j_gene: TRBJ2-3
d_gene: TRBD2
v_gene: TRBV19

CDR3aa: CAWSRGGAFNNEQFF
CDR3nt: TGTGCCTGGTCACGAGGCGGGGCTTTTAACAATGAGCAGTTCTTC
abundance: once
j_gene: TRBJ2-1
d_gene: .
v_gene: TRBV30

CDR3aa: CAISETETEAFF
CDR3nt: TGTGCCATCAGTGAGACTGAAACTGAAGCTTTCTTT
abundance: once
j_gene: TRBJ1-1
d_gene: .
v_gene: TRBV10-3

CDR3aa: CASSLLDRGAEAFF
CDR3nt: TGTGCCAGCAGCCTCCTGGACAGGGGCGCTGAAGCTTTCTTT
abundance: .
j_gene: TRBJ1-1
d_gene: TRBD1
v_gene: TRBV3-1/TRBV3-2

CDR3aa: CASSPSQAGPPGYTF
CDR3nt: TGTGCCAGCTCACCTTCCCAAGCAGGGCCCCCGGGCTACACCTTC
abundance: .
j_gene: TRBJ1-2
d_gene: .
v_gene: TRBV18

CDR3aa: CASSETGGKDGYTF
CDR3nt: TGTGCCAGCAGTGAAACAGGGGGTAAGGATGGCTACACCTTC
abundance: .
j_gene: TRBJ1-2
d_gene: TRBD1
v_gene: TRBV25-1

CDR3aa: CASSYSSWNQPQHF
CDR3nt: TGTGCCAGCAGTTACTCGAGCTGGAATCAGCCCCAGCATTTT
abundance: .
j_gene: TRBJ1-5
d_gene: .
v_gene: TRBV6-6

CDR3aa: CSALRDGSSYEQYF
CDR3nt: TGCAGCGCACTTAGGGACGGGAGCTCCTACGAGCAGTACTTC
abundance: .
j_gene: TRBJ2-7
d_gene: .
v_gene: TRBV29-1

CDR3aa: CASSPAGVGAAYEQYF
CDR3nt: TGTGCCAGCAGCCCGGCTGGTGTAGGCGCGGCCTACGAGCAGTACTTC
abundance: .
j_gene: TRBJ2-7
d_gene: .
v_gene: TRBV5-4

CDR3aa: CASSLTGGVGRDEQFF
CDR3nt: TGTGCCAGCAGCTTGACGGGGGGAGTTGGTAGGGATGAGCAGTTCTTC
abundance: many
j_gene: TRBJ2-1
d_gene: TRBD2
v_gene: TRBV7-9

CDR3aa: CASSQERSRTGYGYTF
CDR3nt: TGTGCCAGCAGCCAAGAGAGGTCAAGAACAGGCTATGGCTACACCTTC
abundance: .
j_gene: TRBJ1-2
d_gene: .
v_gene: TRBV4-2

CDR3aa: CASSLYGFETQYF
CDR3nt: TGTGCCAGCAGTTTATACGGTTTCGAGACCCAGTACTTC
abundance: .
j_gene: TRBJ2-5
d_gene: .
v_gene: TRBV27

CDR3aa: CASSFPGQQQFF
CDR3nt: TGTGCCAGCAGCTTTCCGGGACAACAGCAGTTCTTC
abundance: .
j_gene: TRBJ2-1
d_gene: .
v_gene: TRBV7-9

CDR3aa: CASSMRQGEAGNTIYF
CDR3nt: TGTGCCAGTAGTATGAGACAGGGTGAAGCTGGAAACACCATATATTTT
abundance: .
j_gene: TRBJ1-3
d_gene: TRBD1
v_gene: TRBV19

CDR3aa: CASSISLAGTYEQYF
CDR3nt: TGTGCCAGTAGTATCTCCCTAGCGGGGACCTACGAGCAGTACTTC
abundance: .
j_gene: TRBJ2-7
d_gene: TRBD2
v_gene: TRBV19

CDR3aa: CASSMETGASYTF
CDR3nt: TGTGCCAGTAGTATGGAAACAGGGGCCAGCTACACCTTC
abundance: .
j_gene: TRBJ1-2
d_gene: TRBD1
v_gene: TRBV19

CDR3aa: CATNRQGHYEQYF
CDR3nt: TGTGCCACCAACCGACAGGGTCACTACGAGCAGTACTTC
abundance: .
j_gene: TRBJ2-7
d_gene: TRBD1
v_gene: TRBV27

CDR3aa: CASSPGQGYFYEQYF
CDR3nt: TGTGCCAGCTCACCGGGACAGGGTTATTTCTACGAGCAGTACTTC
abundance: .
j_gene: TRBJ2-7
d_gene: TRBD1
v_gene: TRBV18

CDR3aa: CASSQEPGQGGGNQPQHF
CDR3nt: TGCGCCAGCAGCCAAGAACCGGGACAGGGAGGGGGGAATCAGCCCCAGCATTTT
abundance: .
j_gene: TRBJ1-5
d_gene: TRBD1
v_gene: TRBV4-3

CDR3aa: CASSPRTGHNSPLHF
CDR3nt: TGTGCCAGCAGCCCTCGGACAGGGCATAATTCACCCCTCCACTTT
abundance: .
j_gene: TRBJ1-6
d_gene: TRBD1
v_gene: TRBV7-2

CDR3aa: CASSLVHRGWGTEAFF
CDR3nt: TGTGCCAGCAGCTTGGTGCACAGGGGCTGGGGCACTGAAGCTTTCTTT
abundance: .
j_gene: TRBJ1-1
d_gene: TRBD1
v_gene: TRBV5-5

CDR3aa: CASSDRWGDGQETQYF
CDR3nt: TGTGCCAGCAGTGATAGGTGGGGGGACGGGCAAGAGACCCAGTACTTC
abundance: few
j_gene: TRBJ2-5
d_gene: .
v_gene: TRBV6-1

CDR3aa: CSASRGSGRASSNEQFF
CDR3nt: TGCAGTGCTAGTCGAGGGAGCGGGAGGGCCAGTAGCAATGAGCAGTTCTTC
abundance: .
j_gene: TRBJ2-1
d_gene: TRBD2
v_gene: TRBV20-1

CDR3aa: CASSLYGQPHTEAFF
CDR3nt: TGTGCCAGCAGCTTGTATGGACAGCCACACACTGAAGCTTTCTTT
abundance: .
j_gene: TRBJ1-1
d_gene: .
v_gene: TRBV5-4

CDR3aa: CASSPGGSVVNTIYF
CDR3nt: TGTGCCAGCAGCCCAGGGGGCTCAGTAGTAAACACCATATATTTT
abundance: .
j_gene: TRBJ1-3
d_gene: TRBD1
v_gene: TRBV2

CDR3aa: CASKPGQPYGYTF
CDR3nt: TGTGCCAGCAAACCGGGACAGCCCTATGGCTACACCTTC
abundance: .
j_gene: TRBJ1-2
d_gene: TRBD1
v_gene: TRBV28